The following is a T cell receptor beta chain sequence with its context. No cognate antigen has been identified for it. No quality values exist for individual bases; no much larger clone is one base distant. The data are from a study of cytomegalovirus exposure and HLA in healthy donors (dated by TCRdb to between 2016 and 2019). About the study as a whole: According to an earlier analysis of 550 to 750 of the donors, roughly 180 million T cells yielded roughly 110 million unique TCR beta sequences and around 280 Gb of sequence data. About 310 gigabases of sequencing data and 78 million or so unique TCR sequences were included in an early release covering 500 to 750 HLA-typed donors. The genetic ancestry cluster associated with self-reported Caucasian donors included 80% to 90% of the 398 genotyped donors. The study was designed to test whether signatures of past pathogen exposure could be identified by cataloging public T cell receptors. The study profiled the T cell repertoires of under 700 subjects by immunosequencing and related them to cytomegalovirus serostatus. Along with the approximately 700-subject first cohort, a separate validation cohort of over a hundred different subjects was used. To predict cytomegalovirus infection status, the study combined high-throughput TCR immunosequencing, statistical association of individual TCRs with disease status, and machine learning. A later analysis re-analyzed previously published TCR beta repertoires from approximately 670 donors and added high-resolution HLA genotyping to study TCR occurrence patterns. Rather than using new phenotypic data, the later analysis identified candidate immune exposures from TCR beta sequences and from how often those sequences occurred across donors. An earlier analysis of 587 of the donors applied high-throughput TCR beta sequencing to assess whether each TCR beta V gene segment acted as functional or pseudogenic. Donor age, sex, ethnicity and CMV serostatus were compiled together with the repertoire data. Genome-wide SNP genotypes for about three fifths of the roughly 670 donors were used in a later genetic analysis, which treated that subset as a discovery cohort. All discovery cohort repertoires had been generated on a single sequencing platform. Class I and class II HLA loci were covered by the typing at four-digit resolution. Typing coverage varied by locus: roughly 629-640 donors for A, B, C, DRB1 and DQB1; around 560 for DQA1; more than 600 for DPA1; roughly 450 for DPB1. Because of strong linkage in the cohort, five DR-DQ haplotypes were treated as single units for association and clustering. Among 300 to 500 genotyped donors of the cohort, an average of around 220,000 unique TCR beta nucleotide sequences was sequenced per donor, of which about 19% were non-productive.

V gives up 7 bases and J gives up 0 bases, and the segment between their germline ends measures 12 bases. The CDR3 numbers 14 residues from cysteine through phenylalanine. Solely the CDR3 DNA is kept, with 42 bases framed from the first base. Reading the germline V gene gives CDR1 MDHEN and CDR2 SYDVKM. Library preparation employed the immunoSEQ multiplex PCR assay. A mixture of 60 forward primers for TCR Vbeta segments and 13 reverse primers for TCR Jbeta segments was used in the multiplex PCR. The CDR3 region of rearranged TCR beta genes was amplified from genomic DNA by a multiplex PCR assay. On the Illumina HiSeq System, the amplified TCR beta libraries were sequenced as 87-base-pair reads. The study's own analysis went as follows. A later analysis counted about 80 million unique TCR beta chains across the 500 to 850 repertoires, and some 11 million of these chains were shared by at least two donors. A nearest-neighbor algorithm error-corrected the raw reads and collapsed the reads into unique sequences, merging closely related sequences to remove PCR and sequencing errors. Alignment of CDR3 sequences to IMGT reference sequences was used to assign V, D and J gene segments. Each retained sequence needed at least a six-nucleotide match to both a V gene segment and a J gene segment. Rearrangements were classified as productive when the CDR3 lacked stop codons and remained in frame with V and J, and all other rearrangements were classified as non-productive. CDR3 was defined according to IMGT convention as the region running from the second conserved V-encoded cysteine to the conserved J-encoded phenylalanine. Sequences without an unambiguous match to a single V gene segment were excluded from the earlier analysis of over 500 of the donors. An earlier analysis of approximately 590 of the donors classified V segments as functional when productive rearrangements were above 56.7% and as segregating when the standard deviation between donors was above 5%. A statistical classification framework was developed to diagnose cytomegalovirus status using the catalog of TCR beta chain sequences. A later analysis assigned V and J genes by comparing TCR nucleotide sequences with IMGT/GENE-DB human TR gene sequences. In a later analysis, CDR3 sequences and most-parsimonious VDJ recombination scenarios were assigned using the TCRdist pipeline. In a later analysis, each TCR beta chain was defined by its CDR3 amino acid sequence together with its V-gene family, and reads lacking a unique V-gene family were excluded. A later analysis removed 592 highly shared, low-generation-probability nucleotide sequences to deal with suspected cross-contamination and a sequencing artifact. A later analysis calculated a clonal expansion index for each public chain from normalized within-repertoire ranks of inferred template counts. In a later analysis, generation probabilities were computed using a VDJ recombination model fitted to out-of-frame rearrangements, and the results were checked against IGoR. Hypergeometric tests were used in a later analysis to score TCR-TCR, TCR-HLA and TCR-CMV co-occurrence, with a repertoire-size bias correction applied to the TCR pairs. In a later analysis, false discovery rates were estimated by permuting HLA or CMV assignments 20 times. A later analysis grouped co-occurring TCRs with DBSCAN, adding TCRdist sequence similarity when clustering within HLA-allele-positive subsets. Repertoires with fewer than 30,000 or more than 120,000 public chains were left out of co-occurrence clustering, as were five repertoires with anomalous nucleotide sharing. TCRdb stores this immuneACCESS table with in-frame sequences only. Part of the clones is absent; in the studies checked, under half of the shortfall reflects unresolved V genes, and no reason is known for the rest. The V and J calls and clone size were taken over from that table, and D and trimming were inferred from the DNA. The sample data list around 120,000 clones, and 75% to 90% of these were observed just once. The ten largest clones take up about 0.25% of the sample.

Broad study findings and their caveats: V-gene and J-gene trimming of TCR beta chains was associated with a missense DCLRE1C variant in a later genetic analysis, and the association was replicated in an independent cohort. Because counts were too low, roughly 16 rarely observed V segments, including chromosome 9 orphons, were excluded from the earlier analysis of 587 of the donors. In a later analysis, TCR association rates were found to vary across HLA loci, with the most associated TCRs seen for DRB1 alleles and the fewest for HLA-C alleles. According to the authors, the approach could potentially be generalized to other disease states and immunological phenotypes. The sequencing pipeline was judged likely to have produced a cluster of highly shared sequence variants as a technical artifact. This cohort had only TCR beta chains sequenced, and the lack of alpha or paired-chain data limited which features could be detected. Specific HLA alleles were associated with 16,951 TCR beta sequences at a false discovery rate of 0.05 in a later analysis. Linkage disequilibrium might explain the correlated functional status among segregating V segments, but an unknown experimental factor could not be excluded. While some public TCRs were present in many individuals, most TCR sequences turned up only very rarely across donors. A later analysis reported that several top co-occurrence clusters appeared linked to parvovirus B19, influenza, CMV and Epstein-Barr virus. HLA typing was unavailable for some donors at each locus, so association tests used only the typed subset. In an earlier analysis of more than 450 of the donors, most TCR beta V segments were observed in productive rearrangements about 87% or about 30% of the time, broadly matching IMGT annotations. The classifier was reported to diagnose cytomegalovirus status with high specificity and sensitivity in both the original and validation cohorts. According to a later genetic analysis, donors in an Asian-associated ancestry cluster had fewer N-insertions in productive TCRs than the approximately 650-donor mean. Some IMGT-functional V segments, including TRBV6-2 and TRBV6-3, could not be told apart with the 87-base-pair reads, so those segments were excluded. A further reported finding was that TCR beta sequences accurately predicted the HLA-A and HLA-B alleles for most subjects in the first cohort. According to a later analysis, most CMV-associated TCR beta chains appeared to be HLA-restricted, and the HLA associations seemed to be driven largely by CMV exposure. The study listed 164 TCR beta chains as associated with cytomegalovirus. Immune exposure information for the cohort was limited to CMV serostatus. A few of the identified cytomegalovirus-associated TCR beta chains were confirmed in vitro to be specific for cytomegalovirus antigens. The presence/absence analyses assumed that sequencing depth was roughly uniform across donors, and that assumption may not be true. Compared with equally common non-associated chains, HLA-associated TCR beta chains in a later analysis were more clonally expanded and had lower generation probabilities. Strong co-occurrence of HLA alleles, especially DR and DQ, made assigning TCR associations to individual alleles difficult.

In total, approximately 610 healthy bone marrow donors made up the cohort. At the time of sampling, every cohort member was nominally healthy, though immune exposures that went unrecorded were likely present. The donor was CMV seronegative and belonged to the group of around 350 seronegative cohort members. Each donor provided a peripheral blood sample, and peripheral blood mononuclear cells were used for TCR beta sequencing. Genomic DNA extraction from the blood cell samples was performed with the Qiagen DNeasy Blood Extraction Kit. The source material was PBMCs. This clonotype originated in a man between 45 and 60 years old in good health and CMV-seronegative. The receptor chain draws on TRBV28 and TRBJ1-1, and TRBD1 may be the D gene, going by 6 matching bases. The CDR3 region reads CASNTDRMNTEAFF. The nucleotide sequence is given as TGTGCCAGCAACACTGACAGGATGAACACTGAAGCTTTCTTT.